This T cell receptor (beta chain) was identified during a study of shared clonotypes between healthy human individuals. Into CD45RA+ naive and CD45RA-negative memory subsets, the CD4+ cells were split. CDR3 length: 15 residues. Germline V gives CDR1 MGHDK, CDR2 SYGVNS. V dropped 5 bases and J dropped 1 base, with 14 bases sitting between them. A deep-level run was used for the assay. As processed by the authors: ImmunoSEQ output held junction-only sequences without quality scores, so filtering differed. The method was immunoSEQ multiplex PCR; TCRdb's version includes in-frame clones alone and lacks a portion of them. That table supplies the V and J calls and clone size; D and trimming were determined from the DNA. Of fewer than 2.5 million clones in the sample, 80% to 95% were seen once.

The TCR was taken from a young man in good health. Some clones in this sample may be carry-over from other donors' samples. The rearrangement joins TRBV25-1 to TRBJ2-5; D assignment may be TRBD1 or TRBD2 (5 bases each). The sequenced sample consisted of naive CD4+ T cells from PBMCs. Specified subset: CD45RA+ positively selected. CDR3 coding DNA: TGTGCCAGCAGTTCCGGCCAGGGACCCCAAGAGACCCAGTACTTC. It translates to CASSSGQGPQETQYF.